This entry features one TCR beta chain sequence. Its antigen is unknown. Base quality data are lacking; no much larger clone is found one base away. The junction shows trimming of 0 bases on V and 0 bases on J, plus 13 bases between the germline ends. The germline V gene yields LGHNT for CDR1 and FRNRAP for CDR2. The CDR3 holds 17 amino acids from the cysteine to the phenylalanine. Just CDR3 DNA is preserved here, 51 bases in frame from base 1. TCRbeta CDR3 regions were amplified from genomic DNA by means of the immunoSEQ Assay, a bias-controlled multiplex PCR. Processing in the source paper ran as follows. The number of nucleated cells in each sample was estimated from the amplification of reference gene primers within the assay. To quantify the absolute abundance of each unique TCRbeta CDR3 rearrangement, sequence reads were collapsed and filtered. Productive Simpson clonality was computed per sample as the square root of Simpson's diversity index over productive rearrangements. Imported from immuneACCESS, the table was reduced by TCRdb to in-frame sequences with V and J called. These copies leave out some clones; in studies compared against another copy, an unresolved V gene accounts for under half, and the cause of the remainder is not known. Clonal size and the V and J genes are those of that table, whereas D and trimming came from the DNA. The sample table records over 150,000 clones; approximately 91% of these occur just once. The leading ten clones occupy 2% to 3% of the sample.

Collaborating institutions collected whole blood in K2EDTA tubes following their own protocols. For TCRbeta analysis, collaborators shipped samples in one of three forms: frozen whole blood, isolated PBMCs, or DNA extracted from either of those sample types. The sample comes from a study of blood T cell repertoires in COVID-19 (dated by TCRdb to 2018 to 2020). Broadly, across the study: The collaborator samples originated in the United States, Italy and Spain and spanned the acute and convalescent phases of COVID-19. Subjects who had been exposed to COVID-19, were actively infected with it, or had recovered from it provided the deeply sampled blood TCRbeta repertoires that made up the dataset. The prospective study material was composed of cDNA or gDNA derived from T cells, B-cell-depleted T cells, or PBMCs. The repertoires were released in a freely available public database intended as a resource for research on the immune response to SARS-CoV-2. Sample metadata almost always included a de-identified subject ID, COVID-19 status, age in years and sex. Samples were obtained from the ongoing ImmuneRACE study (first 160 participants) and from about 1,300 subjects provided by 6 global collaborators. Where available, HLA class I and class II types were taken from metadata supplied by the sample provider and were not determined by assay-based typing.

The study at large found these results: The amount of clinical and demographic metadata varied by source and participant and was provided uncurated.

The chain is assembled from TRBV12-5 and TRBJ2-3; the D gene is possibly TRBD1, with 5 bases matching. The clonotype comes from a man younger than 35 with acute or convalescent COVID-19. Sequencing was carried out using peripheral blood. The CDR3 has the sequence CASGLVLGQMSTDTQYF. The DNA sequence is TGTGCTAGTGGTTTGGTACTGGGGCAGATGAGCACAGATACGCAGTATTTT.